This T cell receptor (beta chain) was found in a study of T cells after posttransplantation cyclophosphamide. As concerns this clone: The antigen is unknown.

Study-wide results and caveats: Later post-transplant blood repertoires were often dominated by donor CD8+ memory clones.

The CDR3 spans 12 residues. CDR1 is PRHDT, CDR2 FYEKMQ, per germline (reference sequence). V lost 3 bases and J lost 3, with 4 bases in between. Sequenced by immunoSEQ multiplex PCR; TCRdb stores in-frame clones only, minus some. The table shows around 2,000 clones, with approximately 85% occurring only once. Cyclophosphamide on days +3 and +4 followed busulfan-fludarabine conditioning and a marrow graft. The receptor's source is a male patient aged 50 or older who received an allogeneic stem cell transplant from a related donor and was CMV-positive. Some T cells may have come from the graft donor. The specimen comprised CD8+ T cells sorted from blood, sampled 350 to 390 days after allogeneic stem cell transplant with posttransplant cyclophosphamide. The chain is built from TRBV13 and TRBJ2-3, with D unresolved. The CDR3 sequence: CASSFSTDTQYF. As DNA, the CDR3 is TGTGCCAGCAGCTTTAGTACAGATACGCAGTATTTT.